These 5 T cell receptor beta chains were sequenced from one sample in a study of T cell changes during pregnancy in multiple sclerosis. TCRdb's table, derived via immunoSEQ multiplex PCR, lists solely in-frame clones and lacks some. The data hold roughly 60,000 clones, with more than 85% observed a single time. The sequencing used peripheral blood, collected before pregnancy. The source of these receptors is a female donor with multiple sclerosis, enrolled in a pregnancy study.

The chain recombines TRBV9 with TRBJ2-7; 11 nucleotides match TRBD1. The CDR3 has 15 amino acids. The J segment lost 4 bases and the V segment lost 1 base, leaving 4 bases of the junction unmatched. Germline-derived CDR1 and CDR2 are SGDLS and YYNGEE. The CDR3 sequence: CASSVSGDRGYEQYF. The CDR3 region has the DNA TGTGCCAGCAGCGTAAGTGGGGACAGGGGGTACGAGCAGTACTTC.

This chain connects TRBV5-1 to TRBJ2-5, with D perhaps TRBD2 (5 bases). The ends were cut back, 5 bases at V and 7 bases at J, with 18 bases in the middle. The CDR3 runs 14 residues. Germline CDR1 and CDR2: SGHRS and YFSETQ. The CDR3 protein is CASRQAVSVGTQYF. The CDR3 bases are TGCGCCAGCAGGCAAGCGGTCTCGGTGGGGACCCAGTACTTC.

This chain connects TRBV11-2 to TRBJ2-5; 10 bases fit TRBD2. This CDR3 is built from 15 residues. J lost 6 bases, V lost 1 base, and 5 bases had no gene match. The germline V gene encodes CDR1 SGHAT and CDR2 FQNNGV. CDR3 sequence: CASSLVTSGEKTQYF. The CDR3 nucleotides are TGTGCCAGCAGCTTAGTAACTAGCGGGGAGAAGACCCAGTACTTC.

This clone was detected a few times. This chain joins TRBV4-2 and TRBJ1-2, with D possibly being TRBD1 (5 bases). With 3 bases removed from V and 4 bases from J, the gap between germline ends came to 15 bases. The CDR3 is made up of 15 amino acids. Germline loops: CDR1 LGHNA, CDR2 YNFKEQ. CDR3 sequence: CASSHGTLAPYGYTF. The CDR3 DNA is TGTGCCAGCAGCCACGGGACTCTCGCCCCCTATGGCTACACCTTC.

V usage is TRBV9 and J usage is TRBJ1-1; D is undetermined. CDR1 and CDR2 from the germline V gene are SGDLS and YYNGEE. The V gene lost 1 base and the J gene lost 10 bases, with 14 bases spanning the gap. The CDR3 extends over 13 amino acids. CDR3 in DNA: TGTGCCAGCAGCGTAAGTCATTCGGGAGGAGCTTTCTTT. Protein: CASSVSHSGGAFF.